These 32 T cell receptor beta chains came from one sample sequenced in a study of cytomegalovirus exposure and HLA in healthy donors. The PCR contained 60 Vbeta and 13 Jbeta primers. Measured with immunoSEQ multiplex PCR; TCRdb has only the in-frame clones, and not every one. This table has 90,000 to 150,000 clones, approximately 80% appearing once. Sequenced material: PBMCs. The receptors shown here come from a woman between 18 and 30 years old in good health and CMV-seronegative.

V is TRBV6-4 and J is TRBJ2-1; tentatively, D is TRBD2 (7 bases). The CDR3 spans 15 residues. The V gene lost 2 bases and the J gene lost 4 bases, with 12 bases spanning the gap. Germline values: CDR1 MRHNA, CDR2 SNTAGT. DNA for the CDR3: TGTGCCAGCAGTGACGGTGCGGGGGCTTACAATGAGCAGTTCTTC. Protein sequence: CASSDGAGAYNEQFF.

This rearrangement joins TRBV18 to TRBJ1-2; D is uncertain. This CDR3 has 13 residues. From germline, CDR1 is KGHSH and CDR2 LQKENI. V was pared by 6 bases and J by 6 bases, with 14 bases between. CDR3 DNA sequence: TGTGCCAGCTCCTCTCGGGGTGCTCATGGCTACACCTTC. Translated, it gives CASSSRGAHGYTF.

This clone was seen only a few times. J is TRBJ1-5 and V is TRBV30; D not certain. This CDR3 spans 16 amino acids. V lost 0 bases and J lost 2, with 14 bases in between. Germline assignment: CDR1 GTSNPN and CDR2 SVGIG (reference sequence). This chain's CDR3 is CAWSVGDREGNQPQHF. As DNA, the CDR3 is TGTGCCTGGAGTGTCGGCGATAGGGAGGGCAATCAGCCCCAGCATTTT.

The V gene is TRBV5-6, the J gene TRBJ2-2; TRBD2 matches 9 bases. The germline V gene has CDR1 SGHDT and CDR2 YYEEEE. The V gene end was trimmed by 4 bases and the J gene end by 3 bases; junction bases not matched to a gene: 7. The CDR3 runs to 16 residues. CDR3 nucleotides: TGTGCCAGCAGCCGTCTGACTAGCGGATACACCGGGGAGCTGTTTTTT. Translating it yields CASSRLTSGYTGELFF.

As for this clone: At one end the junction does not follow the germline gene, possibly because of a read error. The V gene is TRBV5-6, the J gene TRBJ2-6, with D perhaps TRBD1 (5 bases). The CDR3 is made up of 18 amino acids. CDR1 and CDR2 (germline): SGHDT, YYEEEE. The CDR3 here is CASSFSGRASIWANGLTF. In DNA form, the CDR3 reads TGTGCCAGCAGCTTTTCGGGCAGGGCCTCGATCTGGGCCAACGGCCTGACTTTC.

The CDR3 DNA reads as TGTGCCAGCAGCCTTCTTCTTGGGTTGGGGCTCCCCTACAATGAGCAGTTCTTC. This translates into CASSLLLGLGLPYNEQFF. The chain joins TRBV4-2 to TRBJ2-1; TRBD1 might be the D (5 bases). The V and J ends lost 4 bases and 2 bases respectively, with 21 bases between them. Per the germline V gene, CDR1 is LGHNA and CDR2 is YNFKEQ. This CDR3 is 18 amino acids long.

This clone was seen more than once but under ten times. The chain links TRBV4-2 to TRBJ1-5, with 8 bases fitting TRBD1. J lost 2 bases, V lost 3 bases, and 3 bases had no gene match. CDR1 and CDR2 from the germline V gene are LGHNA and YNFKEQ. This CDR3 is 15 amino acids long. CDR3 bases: TGTGCCAGCAGCCAGGACAGGGAGGGCAATCAGCCCCAGCATTTT. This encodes CASSQDREGNQPQHF.

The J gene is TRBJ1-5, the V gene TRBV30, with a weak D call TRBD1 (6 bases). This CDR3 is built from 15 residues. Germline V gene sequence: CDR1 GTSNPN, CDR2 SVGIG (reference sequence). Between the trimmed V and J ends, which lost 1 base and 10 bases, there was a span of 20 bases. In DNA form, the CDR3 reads TGTGCCTGGAGTGACAGGGCGTCGGTTGGTGTCCCCCAGCATTTT. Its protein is CAWSDRASVGVPQHF.

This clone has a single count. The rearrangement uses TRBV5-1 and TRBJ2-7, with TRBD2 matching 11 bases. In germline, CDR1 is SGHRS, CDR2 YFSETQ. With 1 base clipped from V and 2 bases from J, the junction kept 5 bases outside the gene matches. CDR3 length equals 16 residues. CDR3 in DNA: TGCGCCAGCAGCTTGACACTAGCGGGGGAACCCTACGAGCAGTACTTC. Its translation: CASSLTLAGEPYEQYF.

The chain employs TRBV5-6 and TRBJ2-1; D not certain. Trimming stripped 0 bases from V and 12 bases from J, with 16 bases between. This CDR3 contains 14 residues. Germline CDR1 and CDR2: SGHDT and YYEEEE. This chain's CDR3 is CASSLDRAVGRQFF. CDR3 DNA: TGTGCCAGCAGCTTGGATCGCGCTGTTGGTAGGCAGTTCTTC.

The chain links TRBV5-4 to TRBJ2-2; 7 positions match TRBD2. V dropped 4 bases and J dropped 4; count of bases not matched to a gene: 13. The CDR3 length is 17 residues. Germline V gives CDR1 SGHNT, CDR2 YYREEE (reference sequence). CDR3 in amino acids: CASSVDQRDSFTGELFF. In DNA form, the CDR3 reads TGTGCCAGCAGCGTGGATCAGCGGGATAGCTTCACCGGGGAGCTGTTTTTT.

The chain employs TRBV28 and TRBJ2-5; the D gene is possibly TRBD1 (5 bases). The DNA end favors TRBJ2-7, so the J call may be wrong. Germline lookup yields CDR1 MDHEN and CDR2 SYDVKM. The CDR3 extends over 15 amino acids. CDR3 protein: CASSPPPGYHAEQYF. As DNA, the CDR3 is TGTGCCAGCAGTCCGCCCCCAGGGTATCATGCCGAGCAGTACTTC.

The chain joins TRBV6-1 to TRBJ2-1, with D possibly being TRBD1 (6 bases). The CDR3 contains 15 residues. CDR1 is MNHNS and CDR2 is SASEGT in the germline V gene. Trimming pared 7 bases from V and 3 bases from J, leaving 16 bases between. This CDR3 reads CASKRGGGGYNEQFF. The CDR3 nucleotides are TGTGCCAGCAAGAGAGGGGGTGGTGGCTACAATGAGCAGTTCTTC.

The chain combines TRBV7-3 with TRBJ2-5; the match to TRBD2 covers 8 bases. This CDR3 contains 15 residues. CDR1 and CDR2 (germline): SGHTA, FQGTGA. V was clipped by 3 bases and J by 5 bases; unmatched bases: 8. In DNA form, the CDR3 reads TGTGCCAGCAGCTTCAGCGGGGGCCCCGGGGAGACCCAGTACTTC. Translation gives CASSFSGGPGETQYF.

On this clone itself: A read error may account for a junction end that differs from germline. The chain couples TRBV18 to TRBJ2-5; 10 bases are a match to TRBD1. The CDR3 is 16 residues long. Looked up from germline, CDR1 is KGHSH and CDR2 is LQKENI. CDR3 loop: CASSSAEGQGRHVVNF. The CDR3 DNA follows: TGTGCCAGCTCATCTGCTGAGGGACAGGGGCGACATGTGGTCAACTTC.

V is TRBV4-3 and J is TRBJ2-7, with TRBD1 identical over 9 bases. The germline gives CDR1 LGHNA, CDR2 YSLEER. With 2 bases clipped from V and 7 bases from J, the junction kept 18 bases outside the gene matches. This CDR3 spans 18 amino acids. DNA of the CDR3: TGCGCCAGCAGCCAACAGCGATCGGGGACAGGGACATTGGGGGAGCAGTACTTC. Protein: CASSQQRSGTGTLGEQYF.

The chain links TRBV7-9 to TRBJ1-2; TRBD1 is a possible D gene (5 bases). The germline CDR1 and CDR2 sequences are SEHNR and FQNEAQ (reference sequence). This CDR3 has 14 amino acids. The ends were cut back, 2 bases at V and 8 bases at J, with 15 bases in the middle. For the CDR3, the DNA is TGTGCCAGCAGCTTAATCGGGCAGGGTGACGGCTACACCTTC. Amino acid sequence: CASSLIGQGDGYTF.

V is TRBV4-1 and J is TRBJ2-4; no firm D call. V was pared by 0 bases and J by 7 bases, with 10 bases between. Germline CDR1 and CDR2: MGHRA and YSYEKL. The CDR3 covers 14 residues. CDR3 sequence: CASSQDSGVNIQYF. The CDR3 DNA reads TGCGCCAGCAGCCAAGATTCGGGTGTTAACATTCAGTACTTC.

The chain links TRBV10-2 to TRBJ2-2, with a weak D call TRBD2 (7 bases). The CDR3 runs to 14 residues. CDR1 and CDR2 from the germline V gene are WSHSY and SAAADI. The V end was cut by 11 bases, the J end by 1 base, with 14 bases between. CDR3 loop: CARAGALNTGELFF. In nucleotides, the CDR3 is TGCGCCCGGGCGGGGGCGCTGAACACCGGGGAGCTGTTTTTT.

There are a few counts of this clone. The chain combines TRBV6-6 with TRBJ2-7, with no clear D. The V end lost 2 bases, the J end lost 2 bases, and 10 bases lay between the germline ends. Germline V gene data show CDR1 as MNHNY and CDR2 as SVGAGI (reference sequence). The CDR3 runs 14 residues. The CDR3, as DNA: TGTGCCAGCAGTTACCGAGTTCTACCCTACGAGCAGTACTTC. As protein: CASSYRVLPYEQYF.

Written as DNA, the CDR3 is TGTGCTAGTGCTATACAGGGTAGACCCCTAACCTACGAGCAGTACTTC. As protein: CASAIQGRPLTYEQYF. This chain joins TRBV12-5 and TRBJ2-7; tentatively, D is TRBD1 (6 bases). In germline, CDR1 is LGHNT, CDR2 FRNRAP. CDR3 length: 16 residues. The V end lost 7 bases, the J end lost 2 bases, and 21 bases lay between the germline ends. The full variable domain, rest sourced from reference TRBV12-5 and TRBJ2-7, is DARVTQTPRHKVTEMGQEVTMRCQPILGHNTVFWYRQTMMQGLELLAYFRNRAPLDDSGMPKDRFSAEMPDATLATLKIQPSEPRDSAVYFCASAIQGRPLTYEQYFGPGTRLTVT.

The DNA of the CDR3 is TGTGCCAGCAGCACTATAGCGGGGGAGAGCTCCTACAATGAGCAGTTCTTC. This encodes CASSTIAGESSYNEQFF. The chain carries TRBV7-9 and TRBJ2-1; the match to TRBD2 covers 9 bases. This CDR3 region has 17 residues. Germline V lookup: CDR1 SEHNR, CDR2 FQNEAQ (reference sequence). Trimming cost V 5 bases and J 0 bases; bases outside gene matches: 8.

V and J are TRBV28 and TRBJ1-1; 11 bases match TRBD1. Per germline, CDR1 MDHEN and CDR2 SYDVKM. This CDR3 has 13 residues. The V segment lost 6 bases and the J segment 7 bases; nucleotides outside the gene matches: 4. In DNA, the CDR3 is TGTGCCAGCAGCTGGACAGGGGGCGTTGAAGCTTTCTTT. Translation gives CASSWTGGVEAFF.

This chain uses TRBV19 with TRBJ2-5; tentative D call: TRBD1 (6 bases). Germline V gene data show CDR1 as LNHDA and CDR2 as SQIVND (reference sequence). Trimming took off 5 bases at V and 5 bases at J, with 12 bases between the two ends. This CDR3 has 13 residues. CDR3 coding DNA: TGTGCCAGTAGTTTTGCAGGGGCGGAGACCCAGTACTTC. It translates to CASSFAGAETQYF.

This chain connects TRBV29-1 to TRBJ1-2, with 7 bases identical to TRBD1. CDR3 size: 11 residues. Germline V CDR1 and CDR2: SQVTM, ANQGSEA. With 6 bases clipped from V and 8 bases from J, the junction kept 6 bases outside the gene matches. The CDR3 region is CSVRQGEGYTF. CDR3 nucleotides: TGCAGCGTCCGACAGGGAGAGGGCTACACCTTC.

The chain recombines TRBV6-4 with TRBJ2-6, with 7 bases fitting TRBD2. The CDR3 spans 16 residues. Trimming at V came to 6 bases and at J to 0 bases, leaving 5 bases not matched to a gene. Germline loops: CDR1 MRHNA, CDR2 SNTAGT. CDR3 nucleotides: TGTGCCAGCAGCAGGGAGGGTGGCTCTGGGGCCAACGTCCTGACTTTC. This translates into CASSREGGSGANVLTF.

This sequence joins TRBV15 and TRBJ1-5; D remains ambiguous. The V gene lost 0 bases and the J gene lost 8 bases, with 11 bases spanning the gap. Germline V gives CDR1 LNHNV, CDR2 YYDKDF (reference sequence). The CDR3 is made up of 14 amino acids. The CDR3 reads CATSRESSREPQHF. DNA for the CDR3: TGTGCCACCAGCAGAGAAAGTTCCCGGGAGCCCCAGCATTTT.

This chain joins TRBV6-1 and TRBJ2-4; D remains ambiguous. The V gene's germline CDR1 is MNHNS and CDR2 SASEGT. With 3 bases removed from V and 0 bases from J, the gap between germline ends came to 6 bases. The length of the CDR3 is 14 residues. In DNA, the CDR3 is TGTGCCAGCAGTGACAGTTTAGCCAAAAACATTCAGTACTTC. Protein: CASSDSLAKNIQYF.

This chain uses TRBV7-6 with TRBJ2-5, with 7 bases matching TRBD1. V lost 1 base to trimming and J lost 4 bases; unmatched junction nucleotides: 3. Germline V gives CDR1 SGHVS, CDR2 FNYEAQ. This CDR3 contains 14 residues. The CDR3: CASSLVNRGETQYF. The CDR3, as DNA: TGTGCCAGCAGCTTAGTAAACAGGGGAGAGACCCAGTACTTC.

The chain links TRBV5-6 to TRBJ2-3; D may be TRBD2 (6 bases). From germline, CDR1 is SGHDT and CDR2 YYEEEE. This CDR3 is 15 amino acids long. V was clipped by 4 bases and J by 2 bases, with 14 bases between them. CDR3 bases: TGTGCCAGCAGCCCGGGACTTTATGACACAGATACGCAGTATTTT. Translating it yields CASSPGLYDTDTQYF.

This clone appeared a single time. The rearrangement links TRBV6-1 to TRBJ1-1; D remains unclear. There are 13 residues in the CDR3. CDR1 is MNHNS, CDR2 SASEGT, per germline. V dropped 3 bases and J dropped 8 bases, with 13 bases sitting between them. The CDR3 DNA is TGTGCCAGCAGTGAGGGTTGGGCTTTGGAAGCTTTCTTT. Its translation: CASSEGWALEAFF.

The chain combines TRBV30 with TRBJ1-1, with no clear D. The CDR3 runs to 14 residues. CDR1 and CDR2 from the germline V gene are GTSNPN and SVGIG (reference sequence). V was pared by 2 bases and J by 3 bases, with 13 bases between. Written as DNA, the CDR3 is TGTGCCTGGAGTCGCAGGAGGGCTGACACTGAAGCTTTCTTT. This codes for CAWSRRRADTEAFF.